Listed below are T cell receptor beta chains from one sample, sequenced in a study of blood T cells in healthy people across ages. A single record per CDR3 protein comes from TCRdb applying MiXCR to the 5' RACE reads. The repertoire consists of about 1,800,000 distinct CDR3 sequences, with approximately 30% occurring once and the leading ten covering 7.7%. The sample was blood. These receptors were obtained from a woman aged 25 to 39 in good health. Both conserved end residues are part of each CDR3. The D gene is left open where the match is weak. Not every row has a clone size; where given, it reads once, few, many or a size class.

J | D | size | V | CDR3 | DNA
TRBJ2-1 | . | . | TRBV27 | CASSPGVNFNEQFF | TGTGCCAGCAGCCCGGGTGTGAATTTCAATGAGCAGTTCTTC
TRBJ2-7 | . | many | TRBV4-1 | CASSALGGYEQYF | TGCGCCAGCAGCGCCCTAGGGGGCTACGAGCAGTACTTC
TRBJ2-2 | . | few | TRBV7-9 | CASSPPWDTGELFF | TGTGCCAGCAGCCCCCCTTGGGACACCGGGGAGCTGTTTTTT
TRBJ2-1 | TRBD1 | . | TRBV3-1 | CASSQETGGNEQFF | TGTGCCAGCAGCCAAGAAACAGGGGGCAATGAGCAGTTCTTC
TRBJ2-5 | TRBD2 | . | TRBV20-1 | CSARDPGLGGTQYF | TGCAGTGCTAGAGATCCCGGACTAGGAGGGACCCAGTACTTC
TRBJ2-6 | . | . | TRBV12-3/TRBV12-4 | CASRPLGKAGANVLTF | TGTGCCAGCAGGCCCCTGGGAAAAGCAGGGGCCAACGTCCTGACTTTC
TRBJ1-1 | . | few | TRBV7-2 | CASSLVQGLGTEAFF | TGTGCCAGCAGCTTAGTTCAGGGGTTGGGCACTGAAGCTTTCTTT
TRBJ2-5 | . | . | TRBV20-1 | CSAPTSVGGGTQYF | TGCAGTGCCCCGACCAGCGTGGGGGGCGGGACCCAGTACTTC
TRBJ2-5 | . | . | TRBV28 | CASSAPVFQETQYF | TGTGCCAGCAGTGCCCCCGTGTTCCAAGAGACCCAGTACTTC
TRBJ2-3 | . | . | TRBV12-3/TRBV12-4 | CASSLSGAEDTQYF | TGTGCCAGCAGTTTGAGTGGGGCGGAAGATACGCAGTATTTT
TRBJ2-2 | TRBD2 | . | TRBV10-1 | CASSYTSGGNTGELFF | TGCGCCAGCAGCTATACTAGCGGGGGGAATACCGGGGAGCTGTTTTTT
TRBJ1-1 | . | once | TRBV7-8 | CASNSRGGPVGAFF | TGTGCCAGCAACAGTAGAGGGGGGCCCGTTGGAGCTTTCTTT
TRBJ2-7 | TRBD1 | few | TRBV3-1 | CASSQDLGQGRYEQYF | TGTGCCAGCAGCCAAGATCTGGGACAGGGACGGTACGAGCAGTACTTC
TRBJ2-7 | TRBD2 | few | TRBV20-1 | CSAKLSGPTYEQYF | TGCAGTGCTAAACTTAGCGGGCCTACCTACGAGCAGTACTTC
TRBJ1-5 | . | few | TRBV20-1 | CSASFSGSNQPQHF | TGCAGTGCTAGTTTCTCGGGAAGCAATCAGCCCCAGCATTTT
TRBJ1-5 | TRBD1 | . | TRBV6-5 | CASKKGQGSNQPQHF | TGTGCCAGCAAAAAGGGACAGGGCAGCAATCAGCCCCAGCATTTT
TRBJ2-5 | TRBD2 | many | TRBV5-1 | CASSFGRGRETQYF | TGTGCCAGCAGTTTCGGGAGGGGGAGAGAGACCCAGTACTTC
TRBJ2-5 | TRBD1 | many | TRBV4-1 | CASSQQTGTQETQYF | TGCGCCAGCAGCCAGCAGACAGGGACGCAAGAGACCCAGTACTTC
TRBJ2-1 | . | . | TRBV3-1 | CASSQDGKKQFF | TGTGCCAGCAGCCAAGATGGGAAGAAGCAGTTCTTC
TRBJ2-4 | TRBD1 | many | TRBV7-2 | CASSLRDRGNIQYF | TGTGCCAGCAGCTTACGGGACAGGGGGAACATTCAGTACTTC
TRBJ2-5 | TRBD1 | few | TRBV5-1 | CASSLWTGELETQYF | TGCGCCAGCAGCTTATGGACAGGGGAATTGGAGACCCAGTACTTC
TRBJ1-6 | . | . | TRBV12-3/TRBV12-4 | CASRAAGNSPLHF | TGTGCCAGCAGGGCAGCTGGGAATTCACCCCTCCACTTT
TRBJ2-1 | TRBD2 | once | TRBV6-1 | CASSEGGGASYNEQFF | TGTGCCAGCAGTGAAGGCGGGGGGGCCAGTTACAATGAGCAGTTCTTC
TRBJ2-7 | . | many | TRBV7-2 | CASSTQGTSYEQYF | TGTGCCAGCAGCACCCAGGGGACTTCCTACGAGCAGTACTTC
TRBJ2-3 | TRBD2 | . | TRBV7-2 | CASSLGGGIAGLTDTQYF | TGTGCCAGCAGCTTAGGGGGCGGGATAGCGGGCCTCACAGATACGCAGTATTTT
TRBJ2-1 | . | . | TRBV6-5 | CASSYPGINEQFF | TGTGCCAGCAGTTATCCGGGGATCAATGAGCAGTTCTTC
TRBJ2-3 | TRBD2 | . | TRBV14 | CASSQKRGGASTDTQYF | TGTGCCAGCAGCCAGAAGCGGGGGGGCGCTAGTACAGATACGCAGTATTTT
TRBJ2-7 | TRBD1 | . | TRBV20-1 | CSARDHQGDRYEQYF | TGCAGTGCTAGAGATCATCAGGGGGATAGGTACGAGCAGTACTTC
TRBJ1-2 | . | . | TRBV6-5 | CASSATRSGAPGYTF | TGTGCCAGCAGTGCGACCCGGTCGGGGGCGCCCGGCTACACCTTC
TRBJ2-1 | TRBD2 | many | TRBV5-1 | CASSFAGGYNEQFF | TGCGCCAGCAGCTTCGCGGGGGGGTACAATGAGCAGTTCTTC
TRBJ2-1 | . | . | TRBV10-1 | CASSEDLRVNKQFF | TGCGCCAGCAGTGAAGATCTGCGGGTCAATAAGCAGTTCTTC
TRBJ1-1 | . | few | TRBV6-1 | CASSGKGVNTEAFF | TGTGCCAGCAGTGGTAAGGGGGTGAACACTGAAGCTTTCTTT
TRBJ2-1 | . | many | TRBV3-1 | CASSQVQGQNEQFF | TGTGCCAGCAGCCAAGTTCAGGGTCAGAATGAGCAGTTCTTC
TRBJ2-1 | . | many | TRBV7-2 | CASSSAVAAYNEQFF | TGTGCCAGCAGCTCCGCGGTGGCCGCTTACAATGAGCAGTTCTTC
TRBJ1-6 | TRBD1 | few | TRBV2 | CASIRDRVGSYNSPLHF | TGTGCCAGCATCCGGGACAGGGTCGGTTCCTATAATTCACCCCTCCACTTT
TRBJ2-1 | TRBD2 | few | TRBV6-1 | CASSGPGLAGQNNEQFF | TGTGCCAGCAGTGGGCCGGGACTAGCGGGTCAAAACAATGAGCAGTTCTTC
TRBJ1-6 | TRBD1 | . | TRBV7-3 | CASSMTGGYNSPLHF | TGTGCCAGCAGCATGACAGGGGGTTATAATTCACCCCTCCACTTT
TRBJ2-1 | TRBD1 | . | TRBV11-2 | CASSPHLGQPQFF | TGTGCCAGCAGCCCCCACCTGGGACAGCCGCAGTTCTTC
TRBJ2-1 | . | few | TRBV5-1 | CATLGDGKEGEQFF | TGCGCCACCCTAGGGGACGGTAAAGAGGGGGAGCAGTTCTTC
TRBJ2-3 | TRBD1 | . | TRBV12-3/TRBV12-4 | CASSQDRGLADVQYF | TGTGCCAGCAGCCAAGACAGGGGGCTAGCAGATGTGCAGTATTTT
TRBJ2-7 | TRBD2 | . | TRBV20-1 | CCASPSGSYEQYF | TGCTGTGCTAGCCCTAGCGGGAGCTACGAGCAGTACTTC
TRBJ2-5 | . | . | TRBV2 | CASSDRGRYF | TGTGCCAGCAGTGACCGGGGGCGGTACTTC